This record covers a single T cell receptor (beta chain). Libraries were prepared by immunoSEQ multiplex PCR; TCRdb keeps only in-frame clonotypes and omits some of them. The table lists roughly 150,000 clones, around nine tenths of them singletons. The sample originates from a study of blood T cell repertoires in COVID-19. CDR3 length: 14 amino acids. Germline loops: CDR1 SEHNR, CDR2 FQNEAQ (reference sequence). Trimming shortened V by 5 bases and J by 5 bases, and 12 bases separated the two germline ends. The sequenced sample consisted of peripheral blood. The source of this sequence is a man aged 45-65 years who had recovered from COVID-19. The chain recombines TRBV7-9 with TRBJ1-4; tentatively, D is TRBD1 (5 bases). The DNA of the CDR3 is TGTGCCAGCAGCGGCAGGGTAGGGAATGAAAAACTGTTTTTT. It translates to CASSGRVGNEKLFF.